One and the same sample provided the 7 T cell receptor beta chains below, sequenced in a study of post-analysis software for immune sequencing data. Study-wide results and limits: TRBV5-6, TRBV5-1 and TRBV20-1 were among a handful of TRBV segments more frequent in patients than controls.

No antigen has been assigned to these receptors. Unique molecular identifiers were built into the TCR beta cDNA libraries. TCRdb reprocessed the PCR reads with MiXCR, giving one entry per CDR3 protein. This sample has more than 500,000 distinct CDR3 sequences, with around a third found just once. The sample taken for sequencing was blood. These receptors were taken from a girl under 18 with multiple sclerosis.

The rearrangement joins TRBV18 to TRBJ1-1, with 7 bases that match TRBD1. The CDR3 has 19 residues. In germline, CDR1 is KGHSH, CDR2 LQKENI. The ends lost 3 bases at V and 0 bases at J; junction bases unmatched: 16. The CDR3 bases are TGTGCCAGCTCACCGGTTTACAGGGGAGAGAACAGACTGAACACTGAAGCTTTCTTT. Encoded protein: CASSPVYRGENRLNTEAFF.

This clonotype was recorded a few times. The chain employs TRBV7-6 and TRBJ2-5; the D gene could be TRBD1 or TRBD2 (5 bases each). The CDR3 covers 17 residues. The germline CDR1 and CDR2 sequences are SGHVS and FNYEAQ. V was cut by 5 bases and J by 5 bases, with 24 bases left in between. The CDR3 nucleotides are TGTGCCAGCAGCCTAGGGATGGTAGACTTTGGGACGGAGACCCAGTACTTC. Translation gives CASSLGMVDFGTETQYF.

Many counts were recorded for this clonotype. The chain uses TRBV15 and TRBJ2-3; D is uncertain. V was shortened by 0 bases and J by 5 bases, with 9 bases between the two germline ends. Per the germline V gene, CDR1 is LNHNV and CDR2 is YYDKDF (reference sequence). This CDR3 contains 14 residues. This CDR3 reads CATSRDRALDTQYF. The CDR3, as DNA: TGTGCCACCAGCAGAGATCGCGCCTTAGATACGCAGTATTTT.

V and J are TRBV6-5 and TRBJ2-5; 8 nucleotides line up with TRBD1. The CDR3 extends over 14 amino acids. V lost 4 bases to trimming and J lost 11 bases; unmatched junction nucleotides: 12. Per the germline V gene, CDR1 is MNHEY and CDR2 is SVGAGI. CDR3 nucleotides: TGTGCCAGCAGTTTGAGGACAGGGAAGAATGAGCAGTACTTC. Translated: CASSLRTGKNEQYF.

This clonotype showed up just a few times. This rearrangement joins TRBV4-1 to TRBJ2-3; D is uncertain. CDR3 length: 15 residues. Germline CDR1 is MGHRA and CDR2 is YSYEKL. Trimming stripped 6 bases from V and 0 bases from J, with 13 bases between. This CDR3 is CASRDMPASTDTQYF. In nucleotides, the CDR3 is TGCGCCAGCAGGGATATGCCCGCTAGCACAGATACGCAGTATTTT.

The rearrangement links TRBV27 to TRBJ2-1, with a tentative D call TRBD1 (6 bases). Trimming removed 2 bases from V and 10 bases from J, with 9 bases in between. The CDR3 loop spans 12 amino acids. Germline-derived CDR1 and CDR2 are MNHEY and SMNVEV (reference sequence). In DNA, the CDR3 is TGTGCCAGCAGTTTACCGAGGGGGGAGCAGTTCTTC. It codes for CASSLPRGEQFF.

This rearrangement joins TRBV11-2 to TRBJ1-2, with D tentatively TRBD1 (5 bases). The CDR3 sequence is 15 residues long. Germline V CDR1 and CDR2: SGHAT, FQNNGV. V lost 7 bases and J 4 bases, leaving 19 bases between the germline ends. The CDR3 loop reads CASIGGAGTPYGYTF. In DNA form, the CDR3 reads TGTGCCAGCATCGGAGGTGCAGGGACCCCCTATGGCTACACCTTC. The full variable domain, completed using reference TRBV11-2 and TRBJ1-2, is EAGVAQSPRYKIIEKRQSVAFWCNPISGHATLYWYQQILGQGPKLLIQFQNNGVVDDSQLPKDRFSAERLKGVDSTLKIQPAKLEDSAVYLCASIGGAGTPYGYTFGSGTRLTVV.